Below, 29 T cell receptor beta chains from the same sample are listed, as sequenced in a study of tumor-infiltrating lymphocytes in localized non-small cell lung cancer. Profiled with immunoSEQ multiplex PCR; TCRdb holds only in-frame clones, not every one. The sample has tens of thousands of clones; approximately 70% are singletons. The sample taken for sequencing was lung tumor tissue. The receptors were sampled from a human donor with non-small cell lung cancer.

Written as DNA, the CDR3 is TGTGCCAGCAGCTCGGGTGGGGGGCCGTACACCGGGGAGCTGTTTTTT. It is translated as CASSSGGGPYTGELFF. The chain is built from TRBV7-6 and TRBJ2-2; D is possibly TRBD1 or TRBD2 (6 bases each). Germline lookup yields CDR1 SGHVS and CDR2 FNYEAQ. Trimming pared 4 bases from V and 3 bases from J, leaving 15 bases between. This CDR3 contains 16 residues.

The chain couples TRBV5-1 to TRBJ2-1; 10 nucleotides line up with TRBD1. This CDR3 has 16 amino acids. Germline V gene data show CDR1 as SGHRS and CDR2 as YFSETQ. V shed 4 bases, J shed 4 bases, and the junction held 8 bases outside the gene matches. The DNA of the CDR3 is TGCGCCAGCAGCCTGGGGGTGGGACAGGGGTACAATGAGCAGTTCTTC. Protein sequence: CASSLGVGQGYNEQFF.

The V and J genes are TRBV7-3 and TRBJ1-5; D is undetermined. Trimming removed 2 bases from V and 7 bases from J, with 9 bases in between. The germline V gene encodes CDR1 SGHTA and CDR2 FQGTGA. There are 13 residues in the CDR3. CDR3 nucleotides: TGTGCCAGCAGCTTATCCCCCGGCCAGCCCCAGCATTTT. It is translated as CASSLSPGQPQHF.

This sequence joins TRBV7-9 and TRBJ2-3, with D unclear. Germline CDR1 and CDR2: SEHNR and FQNEAQ (reference sequence). The V end was cut by 0 bases, the J end by 0 bases, with 7 bases between. This CDR3 region has 15 residues. CDR3 DNA: TGTGCCAGCAGCTTAGCGGCCTCTAGCACAGATACGCAGTATTTT. This sequence encodes CASSLAASSTDTQYF.

This chain uses TRBV30 with TRBJ2-7; D gene unclear. V gave up 0 bases and J gave up 4 bases, with 4 bases separating them. This CDR3 has 11 residues. In germline, CDR1 is GTSNPN, CDR2 SVGIG (reference sequence). The CDR3 nucleotides are TGTGCCTGGAGTGTTAGTTACGAGCAGTACTTC. It codes for CAWSVSYEQYF.

This clone was observed a single time. The chain joins TRBV29-1 to TRBJ1-2; no firm D call. V lost 2 bases and J lost 8, with 21 bases in between. Germline V gives CDR1 SQVTM, CDR2 ANQGSEA. This CDR3 has 15 residues. The CDR3 loop reads CSVESLLGRGMGYTF. The CDR3 nucleotides read TGCAGCGTTGAATCCCTCCTCGGGCGAGGTATGGGCTACACCTTC.

The chain recombines TRBV5-6 with TRBJ1-6; 7 bases are shared with TRBD1. CDR1 and CDR2 (germline): SGHDT, YYEEEE. This CDR3 region has 16 residues. The V and J ends lost 4 bases and 6 bases, in that order; junction bases with no gene match: 10. The CDR3 loop reads CASSPKGTAINSPLHF. Here the CDR3 DNA reads TGTGCCAGCAGCCCGAAAGGGACAGCGATTAATTCACCCCTCCACTTT.

By proportion, this clone is medium-sized. V gene TRBV4-1 combines with J gene TRBJ1-2, with D possibly TRBD1 on 5 matching bases. Germline V gene lookup returns CDR1 MGHRA and CDR2 YSYEKL. This CDR3 region has 10 residues. The germline V and J ends were trimmed by 6 bases and 8 bases, with 7 bases remaining between them. In DNA, the CDR3 is TGCGCCAGCAGGGGGCAGGGCTACACCTTC. Amino acids: CASRGQGYTF.

This clone was seen more than once but under ten times. The chain combines TRBV25-1 with TRBJ1-2; D is undetermined. CDR3 length: 13 residues. Germline V lookup: CDR1 MGHDK, CDR2 SYGVNS. V was pared by 1 base and J by 2 bases, with 5 bases between. This CDR3 reads CASSESGNYGYTF. DNA for the CDR3: TGTGCCAGCAGTGAATCTGGCAACTATGGCTACACCTTC.

V is TRBV25-1 and J is TRBJ2-2; D may be TRBD2 (6 bases). Trimming shortened V by 6 bases and J by 4 bases, and 24 bases separated the two germline ends. This CDR3 is built from 18 residues. Per germline, CDR1 MGHDK and CDR2 SYGVNS. CDR3 sequence: CASSDLPGAGGSTGELFF. The CDR3 DNA follows: TGTGCCAGCAGCGACCTCCCTGGGGCCGGGGGAAGCACCGGGGAGCTGTTTTTT. Full variable domain (missing parts from reference TRBV25-1 and TRBJ2-2): EADIYQTPRYLVIGTGKKITLECSQTMGHDKMYWYQQDPGMELHLIHYSYGVNSTEKGDLSSESTVSRIRTEHFPLTLESARPSHTSQYLCASSDLPGAGGSTGELFFGEGSRLTVL.

This chain links TRBV6-5 with TRBJ2-2, with TRBD1 identical over 8 bases. In germline, CDR1 is MNHEY, CDR2 SVGAGI. The CDR3 loop spans 13 amino acids. V was clipped by 11 bases and J by 1 base; unmatched bases: 3. CDR3 region: CACGQGNTGELFF. The DNA for the CDR3 is TGTGCCTGCGGACAGGGGAACACCGGGGAGCTGTTTTTT.

This clone was observed a handful of times. J is TRBJ1-2 and V is TRBV27; 7 bases are shared with TRBD1. Germline trimming cut 2 bases from V and 7 bases from J; bases unmatched to any gene: 4. Germline CDR1 reads MNHEY; CDR2 reads SMNVEV (reference sequence). This CDR3 region has 13 residues. The CDR3 region has the DNA TGTGCCAGCAGTTTAAGACAGGGCAGTGGCTACACCTTC. Amino acids: CASSLRQGSGYTF.

This sequence joins TRBV7-7 and TRBJ2-5; TRBD1 is a possible D gene (6 bases). The germline V gene has CDR1 SSHAT and CDR2 FNYEAQ (reference sequence). Trimming removed 6 bases from V and 5 bases from J, with 16 bases in between. The CDR3 is 14 residues long. The CDR3 sequence: CASSSQDRGETQYF. CDR3 DNA sequence: TGTGCCAGCAGTTCCCAGGACAGAGGGGAGACCCAGTACTTC.

By share of the sample, this clone is large (0.1 to 1%). V is TRBV7-8 and J is TRBJ2-7; D gene uncertain. The CDR3 spans 12 residues. The V gene lost 0 bases and the J gene lost 3 bases, with 3 bases spanning the gap. Germline CDR1 is SGHVS and CDR2 is FQNEAQ. CDR3 nucleotide sequence: TGTGCCAGCAGCTTAGCGCACTACGAGCAGTACTTC. This gives the protein CASSLAHYEQYF.

J is TRBJ1-1 and V is TRBV5-1; D gene ambiguous. Germline V lookup: CDR1 SGHRS, CDR2 YFSETQ. The CDR3 contains 14 residues. The V and J ends lost 2 bases and 8 bases respectively, with 16 bases between them. CDR3 nucleotide sequence: TGCGCCAGCAGCTTAATTGGTGTGGAAGGCGAAGCTTTCTTT. It codes for CASSLIGVEGEAFF.

This chain links TRBV5-4 with TRBJ1-2, with D possibly matching TRBD1 (6 bases). V was pared by 4 bases and J by 8 bases, with 21 bases between. The length of the CDR3 is 15 residues. Per the germline V gene, CDR1 is SGHNT and CDR2 is YYREEE (reference sequence). CDR3 residues: CASSHAGTPKWGYTF. The CDR3 region has the DNA TGTGCCAGCAGCCACGCCGGGACACCAAAGTGGGGCTACACCTTC.

This sequence joins TRBV6-5 and TRBJ1-2, with D maybe TRBD1 (6 bases). The V end lost 2 bases, the J end lost 6 bases, and 13 bases lay between the germline ends. The germline CDR1 and CDR2 sequences are MNHEY and SVGAGI. The CDR3 length is 14 residues. CDR3 DNA sequence: TGTGCCAGCAGTTACAACCAGGGGATTCATGGCTACACCTTC. This gives the protein CASSYNQGIHGYTF.

This clone turned up a few times. No conserved phenylalanine or tryptophan ends this CDR3, so it is likely a read error. The DNA is left out, because the CDR3 cannot be placed on it with certainty; the CDR3 is given as TCRdb lists it. This chain uses TRBV2 with TRBJ1-1. In germline, CDR1 is SNHLY, CDR2 FYNNEI. The CDR3 sequence runs 9 residues, both termini included. The CDR3 sequence is CASSGRAPA.

This clone has just one count. This chain connects TRBV6-1 to TRBJ2-7; possible D gene TRBD1, 6 bases. The CDR3 is 13 residues long. With 5 bases removed from V and 5 bases from J, the gap between germline ends came to 13 bases. From germline, CDR1 is MNHNS and CDR2 SASEGT. CDR3 sequence (DNA): TGTGCCAGCAGTCAGGGGTCGAGTCACGAGCAGTACTTC. Protein: CASSQGSSHEQYF.

The rearrangement joins TRBV5-1 to TRBJ2-1, with a tentative D call TRBD1 (5 bases). The germline gives CDR1 SGHRS, CDR2 YFSETQ. V was pared by 0 bases and J by 4 bases, with 14 bases between. The CDR3 runs 16 residues. Here the CDR3 reads CASSLEARQPYNEQFF. In DNA form, the CDR3 reads TGCGCCAGCAGCTTGGAAGCTCGACAGCCGTACAATGAGCAGTTCTTC.

The chain recombines TRBV30 with TRBJ1-2; TRBD1 agrees at 8 bases. V lost 4 bases to trimming and J lost 5 bases; unmatched junction nucleotides: 12. CDR3 length: 15 residues. The germline CDR1 and CDR2 sequences are GTSNPN and SVGIG (reference sequence). This chain's CDR3 is CAWKQEARGLYGYTF. The DNA of the CDR3 is TGTGCCTGGAAACAAGAAGCCAGGGGGCTTTATGGCTACACCTTC.

The chain uses TRBV4-1 and TRBJ1-1, with TRBD1 matching 7 bases. Germline assignment: CDR1 MGHRA and CDR2 YSYEKL. The length of the CDR3 is 18 residues. V trimming: 0 bases; J trimming: 1 base; junction bases outside the gene matches: 11. The CDR3 coding sequence is TGCGCCAGCAGCCAAGACGGGACAGCCTCCCTCCGGAACACTGAAGCTTTCTTT. This encodes CASSQDGTASLRNTEAFF.

The chain has TRBV30 and TRBJ2-7; no definite D call. Germline-derived CDR1 and CDR2 are GTSNPN and SVGIG (reference sequence). Trimming left V 1 base short and J 3 bases short, with 13 bases between. CDR3 length: 14 residues. In nucleotides, the CDR3 is TGTGCCTGGAGTGAGGTGGGAATAGACTACGAGCAGTACTTC. Translation gives CAWSEVGIDYEQYF.

CDR3 sequence (DNA): TGTGCCAGCAGCAGGAGACTTCGCTCTGGAAACACCATATATTTT. It specifies CASSRRLRSGNTIYF. The chain joins TRBV7-2 to TRBJ1-3; D is unresolved. Germline CDR1 is SGHTA and CDR2 is FQGNSA. The CDR3 totals 15 residues. V shed 5 bases and J shed 0 bases, with 11 bases lying between them. Looking up the rest from reference TRBV7-2 and TRBJ1-3 gives the full variable domain: GAGVSQSPSNKVTEKGKDVELRCDPISGHTALYWYRQSLGQGLEFLIYFQGNSAPDKSGLPSDRFSAERTGGSVSTLTIQRTQQEDSAVYLCASSRRLRSGNTIYFGEGSWLTVV.

The chain recombines TRBV7-9 with TRBJ2-7; TRBD2 matches at 8 bases. CDR1 and CDR2 (germline): SEHNR, FQNEAQ (reference sequence). The J segment lost 2 bases and the V segment lost 5 bases, leaving 2 bases of the junction unmatched. The CDR3 length is 13 residues. The CDR3 nucleotides read TGTGCCAGCAGCCGGGAGGGCCCCTACGAGCAGTACTTC. Amino acid sequence: CASSREGPYEQYF.

This chain connects TRBV2 to TRBJ1-1; D perhaps matches TRBD1 (5 bases). The CDR3 has 14 residues. Trimming left V 2 bases short and J 1 base short, with 8 bases between. Germline loops: CDR1 SNHLY, CDR2 FYNNEI. The CDR3 bases are TGTGCCAGCAGTGAATGGGGGGAGAACACTGAAGCTTTCTTT. Translation: CASSEWGENTEAFF.

The chain recombines TRBV6-4 with TRBJ2-7; D unclear. The CDR3 covers 14 residues. CDR1 is MRHNA and CDR2 is SNTAGT in the germline V gene. Deletions cut 7 bases from V and 0 bases from J, with 13 bases between. The CDR3 loop is CASTLTKSSYEQYF. In DNA, the CDR3 is TGTGCCAGCACTCTGACAAAGAGCTCCTACGAGCAGTACTTC.

V gene TRBV25-1 combines with J gene TRBJ1-1; weak D call: TRBD1 (5 bases). Germline CDR1 and CDR2: MGHDK and SYGVNS. The CDR3 has 13 amino acids. V gave up 6 bases and J gave up 2 bases, with 10 bases separating them. CDR3: CASSQGPNTEAFF. CDR3 sequence (DNA): TGTGCCAGCAGCCAGGGACCTAACACTGAAGCTTTCTTT.

Only a few counts were recorded for this clone. The CDR3, as DNA: TGTGCCAGCACCGCTGGGGGGGCCGCGTTCTCTGGAAACACCATATATTTT. Its protein is CASTAGGAAFSGNTIYF. This chain joins TRBV5-4 and TRBJ1-3; TRBD1 is a possible D gene (6 bases). This CDR3 comprises 17 residues. From germline, CDR1 is SGHNT and CDR2 YYREEE (reference sequence). V was clipped by 6 bases and J by 0 bases, with 19 bases between them.